The following is a T cell receptor beta chain sequence with its context. CDR1 and CDR2 (germline): MNHNY, SVGAGI (reference sequence). Trimming pared 6 bases from V and 2 bases from J, leaving 10 bases between. This CDR3 region has 13 residues. The record originates from a study of graft-versus-host responses after intestinal transplantation. Overall study context: Each recipient received a multivisceral, liver-intestinal, or isolated intestinal graft. Following induction with anti-thymocyte globulin, all recipients were given tacrolimus and steroids for about 3 years.

Graft-derived tissue was subjected to processing to liberate intraepithelial and lamina propria lymphocytes. Profiled with immunoSEQ multiplex PCR; TCRdb holds only in-frame clones, not every one. The data show some 15,000 clones, approximately 79% seen once. The source is a human patient who received an intestinal transplant, so some T cells may come from the graft donor. This sequence joins TRBV6-6 and TRBJ1-2; no firm D call. The starting material was ileum tissue, obtained 17 days after transplant. As DNA, the CDR3 is TGTGCCAGCAGCCCCGGACGGAACTATGGCTACACCTTC. It codes for CASSPGRNYGYTF.